This note documents a single T cell receptor (beta chain) sequence. The antigen is undetermined. The entry originates in a study of cytomegalovirus exposure and HLA in healthy donors. Germline assignment: CDR1 SGHAT and CDR2 FQNNGV. With 5 bases clipped from V and 1 base from J, the junction kept 7 bases outside the gene matches. The CDR3 contains 17 residues. Profiled with immunoSEQ multiplex PCR; TCRdb holds only in-frame clones, not every one. The sample lists 250,000 to 350,000 clones, about 90% occurring once. Overall study findings and caveats: Most TCR sequences proved rare, with some public TCRs found in many donors.

The chain uses TRBV11-2 and TRBJ1-3; 11 nucleotides agree with TRBD1. Material: PBMCs. This sequence originates from a woman between 25 and 40 years old in good health and CMV-seropositive. The CDR3 protein is CASSPRTGGDSGNTIYF. DNA of the CDR3: TGTGCCAGCAGCCCCCGGACAGGGGGCGATTCTGGAAACACCATATATTTT.